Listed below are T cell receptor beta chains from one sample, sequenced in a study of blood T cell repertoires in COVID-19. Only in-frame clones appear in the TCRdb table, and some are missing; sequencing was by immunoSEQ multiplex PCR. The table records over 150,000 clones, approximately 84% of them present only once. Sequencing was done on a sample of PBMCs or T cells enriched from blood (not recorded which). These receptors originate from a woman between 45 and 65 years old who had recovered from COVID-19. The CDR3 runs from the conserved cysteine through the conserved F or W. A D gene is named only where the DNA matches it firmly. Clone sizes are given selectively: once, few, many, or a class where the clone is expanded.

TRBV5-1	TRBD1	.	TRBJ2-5	CASSLTDRGQETQYF	TGCGCCAGCAGCTTGACCGACAGGGGGCAAGAGACCCAGTACTTC
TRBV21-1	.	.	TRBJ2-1	CASSKVRLAGVWVYNEQFF	TGTGCCAGCAGCAAAGTCCGTCTAGCGGGAGTGTGGGTCTACAATGAGCAGTTCTTC
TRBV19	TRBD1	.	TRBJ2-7	CASSISRTGGIYEQYF	TGTGCCAGTAGTATTTCTAGAACAGGGGGCATCTACGAGCAGTACTTC
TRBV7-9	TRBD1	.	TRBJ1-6	CASRADRGNSPLHF	TGTGCCAGCAGAGCGGACAGGGGGAATTCACCCCTCCACTTT
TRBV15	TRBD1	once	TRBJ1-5	CATSRGRQGFGNQPQHF	TGTGCCACCAGCAGAGGAAGACAGGGTTTCGGCAATCAGCCCCAGCATTTT
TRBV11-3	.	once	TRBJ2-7	CASSSQGGYEQYF	TGTGCCAGCAGCTCACAGGGGGGGTACGAGCAGTACTTC
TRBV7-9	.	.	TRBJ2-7	CATTDRRLGEQYF	TGTGCCACCACGGACAGACGTTTGGGGGAGCAGTACTTC
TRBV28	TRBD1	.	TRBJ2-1	CASSPRDRETDEQFF	TGTGCCAGCAGTCCCCGGGACAGGGAGACCGATGAGCAGTTCTTC
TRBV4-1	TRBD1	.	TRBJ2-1	CASSHPGQGVDEQFF	TGCGCCAGCAGCCACCCGGGACAGGGAGTGGATGAGCAGTTCTTC
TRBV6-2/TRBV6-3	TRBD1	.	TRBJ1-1	CASSYSAGQGVEDTEAFF	TGTGCCAGCAGTTACTCCGCCGGACAGGGAGTAGAGGACACTGAAGCTTTCTTT
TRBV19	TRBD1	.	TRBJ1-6	CASSTTGTNSPLHF	TGTGCCAGTAGCACGACAGGGACCAATTCACCCCTCCACTTT
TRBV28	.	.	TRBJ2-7	CASTSQGYEQYF	TGTGCCAGCACCTCGCAGGGATACGAGCAGTACTTC
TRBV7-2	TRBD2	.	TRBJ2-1	CASSPRGASGSPSNNEQFF	TGTGCCAGCAGCCCCCGAGGGGCTAGCGGGTCCCCCTCCAACAATGAGCAGTTCTTC
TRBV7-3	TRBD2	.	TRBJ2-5	CASSLRGGRALGETQYF	TGTGCCAGCAGCTTAAGGGGCGGGAGGGCCCTCGGGGAGACCCAGTACTTC
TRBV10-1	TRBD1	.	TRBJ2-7	CASSRDRGYEQYF	TGCGCCAGCAGCCGGGACAGGGGATACGAGCAGTACTTC
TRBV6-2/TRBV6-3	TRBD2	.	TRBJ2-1	CASSGPGGRYNEQFF	TGTGCCAGCAGTGGGCCGGGAGGTCGCTACAATGAGCAGTTCTTC
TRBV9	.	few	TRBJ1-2	CASSARAYGYTF	TGTGCCAGCAGCGCCAGGGCCTATGGCTACACCTTC
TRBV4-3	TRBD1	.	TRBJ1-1	CASSLRQGSGTEAFF	TGCGCCAGCAGCCTCCGACAGGGGAGTGGGACTGAAGCTTTCTTT
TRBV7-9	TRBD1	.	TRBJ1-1	CASSATGGGTEAFF	TGTGCCAGCAGCGCAACAGGGGGAGGTACTGAAGCTTTCTTT
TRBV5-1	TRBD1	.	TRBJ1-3	CASSLATGQGRSGNTIYF	TGCGCCAGCAGCTTGGCCACAGGACAGGGGAGATCTGGAAACACCATATATTTT
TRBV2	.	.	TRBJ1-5	CASSEQGMNQPQHF	TGTGCCAGCAGTGAACAGGGGATGAATCAGCCCCAGCATTTT
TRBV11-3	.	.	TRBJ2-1	CASSLVSRVGYNEQFF	TGTGCCAGCAGCTTAGTCTCTAGAGTAGGCTACAATGAGCAGTTCTTC
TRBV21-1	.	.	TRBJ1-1	CASSKPQRRENTEAFF	TGTGCCAGCAGCAAACCTCAGAGGAGGGAGAACACTGAAGCTTTCTTT
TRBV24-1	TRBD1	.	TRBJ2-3	CATSDRDRGTDTQYF	TGTGCCACCAGTGACCGGGACAGGGGGACAGATACGCAGTATTTT
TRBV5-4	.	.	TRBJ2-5	CASSIDRRGETQYF	TGTGCCAGCAGCATAGACCGGCGGGGAGAGACCCAGTACTTC
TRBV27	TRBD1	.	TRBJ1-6	CASSLSGTDNSPLHF	TGTGCCAGCAGTTTATCGGGGACAGATAATTCACCCCTCCACTTT
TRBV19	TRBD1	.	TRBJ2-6	CASRQGRGANVLTF	TGTGCCAGTAGACAGGGGAGAGGGGCCAACGTCCTGACTTTC
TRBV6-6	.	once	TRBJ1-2	CASSLKIRTAGARSGYTF	TGTGCCAGCAGTCTAAAAATTAGAACCGCGGGGGCTAGGAGTGGCTACACCTTC